This record looks at one TCR beta chain sequence and its context. Its antigen is not known. The CDR3 extends over 15 amino acids. V was shortened by 2 bases and J by 4 bases, with 13 bases between the two germline ends. Germline-derived CDR1 and CDR2 are MNHEY and SVGAGI. This entry comes from a study of cytomegalovirus exposure and HLA in healthy donors. General study results and limits: Some highly shared sequence variants likely arose as a pipeline artifact. Based on reports, TCR beta sequences accurately predicted HLA-A and HLA-B alleles for most subjects. Of the V segments, some could not be distinguished, including TRBV6-2 and TRBV6-3, and were excluded. It was shown in a later analysis that HLA-associated TCR beta chains were more clonally expanded than other, equally common chains.

The PCR ran on 60 Vbeta and 13 Jbeta primers. Clones were read by immunoSEQ multiplex PCR, and TCRdb kept only the in-frame ones, dropping some. The sample lists 100,000 to 150,000 clones; around 80% were seen once. Sequencing used PBMCs. The rearrangement links TRBV6-5 to TRBJ2-3; possibly TRBD1 for D (5 bases). The clonotype comes from a human donor in good health. CDR3 DNA: TGTGCCAGCAGTTACGTTCAGGGTGGAGCAGATACGCAGTATTTT. As protein: CASSYVQGGADTQYF.